A single sample is the source of the 14 T cell receptor beta chains below, sequenced in a study of blood T cell repertoires in COVID-19. This table comes from immunoSEQ multiplex PCR, and its TCRdb copy is limited to in-frame clones, with some not included. The sample gives over 250,000 clones, over 75% of which show up once; about 1% is in the top ten. The sample was PBMCs or T cells enriched from blood (not recorded which). These receptors came from a woman in her twenties or thirties who had recovered from COVID-19.

This chain uses TRBV5-5 with TRBJ1-2; the D is unclear. Germline CDR1 and CDR2: SGHKS and YYEKEE (reference sequence). Trimming removed 3 bases from V and 2 bases from J, with 17 bases in between. This CDR3 is built from 16 residues. The CDR3 bases are TGTGCCAGCAGCTGGAGGCAGGAGGGAGGGAACTATGGCTACACCTTC. It codes for CASSWRQEGGNYGYTF.

J is TRBJ2-1 and V is TRBV19, with 13 bases that match TRBD2. CDR3 length: 18 amino acids. After removal of 4 bases from V and 0 bases from J, the junction contained 6 bases not matched to a gene. Germline V gives CDR1 LNHDA, CDR2 SQIVND (reference sequence). The CDR3 is CASSSRLAGGPSYNEQFF. CDR3 sequence (DNA): TGTGCCAGTAGTAGTCGACTAGCGGGGGGTCCCTCCTACAATGAGCAGTTCTTC.

The chain recombines TRBV5-1 with TRBJ2-2; a possible D gene is TRBD2 (5 bases). Germline V gene data show CDR1 as SGHRS and CDR2 as YFSETQ. Trimming took 0 bases from V and 4 from J, leaving 10 bases between them. The CDR3 sequence is 15 residues long. The CDR3 DNA reads TGCGCCAGCAGCTTGGGCGGGTTAGGCACCGGGGAGCTGTTTTTT. Protein product: CASSLGGLGTGELFF.

This clone was observed many times. V and J are TRBV2 and TRBJ1-2; TRBD1 matches at 7 bases. Per the germline V gene, CDR1 is SNHLY and CDR2 is FYNNEI. The CDR3 runs 14 residues. Unmatched junction bases numbered 8, after V lost 6 bases and J lost 4 bases. CDR3 sequence (DNA): TGTGCCAGCAGCGAGCCTACAGGGGTCTATGGCTACACCTTC. Protein product: CASSEPTGVYGYTF.

This chain links TRBV14 with TRBJ1-1; D uncertain. The CDR3 totals 15 residues. The germline V gene encodes CDR1 SGHDN and CDR2 FVKESK. Trimming cost V 0 bases and J 10 bases, with 18 bases left between them. The CDR3 sequence is CASSQEGPGFRGAFF. CDR3 sequence (DNA): TGTGCCAGCAGCCAAGAAGGGCCGGGATTTCGCGGAGCTTTCTTT.

The chain links TRBV4-1 to TRBJ1-5; TRBD1 agrees at 8 bases. CDR3 length equals 18 residues. V lost 0 bases and J lost 5; bases outside the gene matches: 12. From germline, CDR1 is MGHRA and CDR2 YSYEKL. DNA of the CDR3: TGCGCCAGCAGCCAAGATAGGGTTGCCCGGACAGGGCATCAGCCCCAGCATTTT. Amino acid sequence: CASSQDRVARTGHQPQHF.

This clone was picked up one time. V usage is TRBV5-1 and J usage is TRBJ2-3; D may be TRBD1 (6 bases). Germline-derived CDR1 and CDR2 are SGHRS and YFSETQ. This CDR3 has 15 amino acids. The ends were cut back, 4 bases at V and 4 bases at J, with 16 bases in the middle. The CDR3 bases are TGCGCCAGCAGCCCCTCGTTACAGGGCCCAGATACGCAGTATTTT. As protein: CASSPSLQGPDTQYF. Combining the CDR3 with reference TRBV5-1 and TRBJ2-3 gives the whole variable domain KAGVTQTPRYLIKTRGQQVTLSCSPISGHRSVSWYQQTPGQGLQFLFEYFSETQRNKGNFPGRFSGRQFSNSRSEMNVSTLELGDSALYLCASSPSLQGPDTQYFGPGTRLTVL.

The chain carries TRBV19 and TRBJ1-4; the D gene is possibly TRBD1 (6 bases). Germline CDR1 is LNHDA and CDR2 is SQIVND (reference sequence). This CDR3 has 14 amino acids. V shed 7 bases and J shed 2 bases, with 11 bases lying between them. The CDR3, as DNA: TGTGCCAGTATGCACAGGGCGACTAATGAAAAACTGTTTTTT. The encoded protein is CASMHRATNEKLFF.

V gene TRBV10-3 combines with J gene TRBJ2-5, with D possibly being TRBD2 (6 bases). The CDR3 spans 17 residues. Trimming took off 0 bases at V and 7 bases at J, with 21 bases between the two ends. Germline loops: CDR1 ENHRY, CDR2 SYGVKD. The CDR3 here is CAISESTLEVIGGTQYF. Written as DNA, the CDR3 is TGTGCCATCAGTGAGTCGACTCTGGAGGTTATCGGGGGGACCCAGTACTTC.

The J gene is TRBJ1-6, the V gene TRBV7-2; 7 bases are shared with TRBD1. V lost 3 bases, J lost 4 bases, and 6 bases stayed unmatched. The germline V gene has CDR1 SGHTA and CDR2 FQGNSA. This CDR3 is built from 16 residues. CDR3 residues: CASSFPTGMYNSPLHF. DNA for the CDR3: TGTGCCAGCAGCTTCCCGACAGGGATGTATAATTCACCCCTCCACTTT. Looking up the rest from reference TRBV7-2 and TRBJ1-6 gives the full variable domain: GAGVSQSPSNKVTEKGKDVELRCDPISGHTALYWYRQSLGQGLEFLIYFQGNSAPDKSGLPSDRFSAERTGGSVSTLTIQRTQQEDSAVYLCASSFPTGMYNSPLHFGNGTRLTVT.

The V and J genes are TRBV7-8 and TRBJ1-3; D is ambiguous. V lost 0 bases, J lost 2 bases, and 14 bases lay in between. This CDR3 has 17 amino acids. CDR1 is SGHVS, CDR2 FQNEAQ, per germline. CDR3 sequence reads: CASSLALARSTGNTIYF. For the CDR3, the DNA is TGTGCCAGCAGCTTAGCGCTGGCCCGGAGCACTGGAAACACCATATATTTT.

The J gene is TRBJ2-1, the V gene TRBV5-1; D is unclear. V was pared by 0 bases and J by 4 bases, with 14 bases between. The CDR3 extends over 16 amino acids. Looked up from germline, CDR1 is SGHRS and CDR2 is YFSETQ. The CDR3 nucleotides read TGCGCCAGCAGCTTGGGTTGGCGGCGCCCGTACAATGAGCAGTTCTTC. Encoded protein: CASSLGWRRPYNEQFF.

The chain uses TRBV27 and TRBJ1-2; 7 bases fit TRBD1. J gave up 8 bases and V 5 bases, and 8 bases lay outside the gene matches. The length of the CDR3 is 13 residues. The germline CDR1 and CDR2 sequences are MNHEY and SMNVEV (reference sequence). Here the CDR3 DNA reads TGTGCCAGCAGTCTAAACAGGGGCGGCGGCTACACCTTC. Translated: CASSLNRGGGYTF.

V usage is TRBV29-1 and J usage is TRBJ1-2, with 8 bases lining up with TRBD1. The CDR3 runs 12 residues. CDR1 is SQVTM and CDR2 is ANQGSEA in the germline V gene. Unmatched junction bases numbered 2, after V lost 6 bases and J lost 2 bases. CDR3 sequence (DNA): TGCAGCGTGCAGGGGGCCAACTATGGCTACACCTTC. Its translation: CSVQGANYGYTF.